Each of the 4 T cell receptor beta chains below was sequenced from the same sample in a study of beta chain features in type 1 diabetes. TCRB transcripts that were expressed got sequenced, as all of the isolated RNA had been reverse transcribed. TCRdb's copy holds only in-frame clones and misses some; the assay was immunoSEQ multiplex PCR. The table has hundreds of thousands of clones, under 20% seen once. The sequenced sample consisted of naive CD4+ T cells from blood. The origin of the receptors is a young woman in good health.

The chain uses TRBV15 and TRBJ2-5; possibly TRBD1 or TRBD2 for D (6 bases each). Germline CDR1 LNHNV, CDR2 YYDKDF (reference sequence). Trimming stripped 0 bases from V and 1 base from J, with 15 bases between. The CDR3 is made up of 17 amino acids. CDR3 loop: CATSRDHLGGTQETQYF. CDR3 DNA sequence: TGTGCCACCAGCAGAGACCACCTAGGGGGGACCCAAGAGACCCAGTACTTC.

This clone turned up a few times. The chain uses TRBV11-2 and TRBJ2-2; 8 nucleotides agree with TRBD1. CDR1 and CDR2 from the germline V gene are SGHAT and FQNNGV. This CDR3 has 17 residues. The V segment lost 1 base and the J segment 6 bases; nucleotides outside the gene matches: 10. This CDR3 reads CASSLGVTGVRPGELFF. The CDR3 DNA follows: TGTGCCAGCAGCTTAGGAGTGACAGGGGTTCGACCCGGGGAGCTGTTTTTT.

The chain uses TRBV11-1 and TRBJ2-1, with D unclear. This CDR3 comprises 13 residues. The ends were cut back, 3 bases at V and 6 bases at J, with 9 bases in the middle. Germline lookup yields CDR1 SGHAT and CDR2 FQDESV (reference sequence). As DNA, the CDR3 is TGTGCCAGCAGCTTGAAAGGCATCAATGAGCAGTTCTTC. Protein: CASSLKGINEQFF.

The chain combines TRBV11-1 with TRBJ2-5, with D perhaps TRBD2 (5 bases). V was shortened by 5 bases and J by 0 bases, with 10 bases between the two germline ends. Looked up from germline, CDR1 is SGHAT and CDR2 is FQDESV (reference sequence). The CDR3 contains 14 residues. The CDR3 protein is CASSRVGDQETQYF. The CDR3 region has the DNA TGTGCCAGCAGCCGGGTCGGGGACCAAGAGACCCAGTACTTC. Full variable domain (missing parts from reference TRBV11-1 and TRBJ2-5): EAEVAQSPRYKITEKSQAVAFWCDPISGHATLYWYRQILGQGPELLVQFQDESVVDDSQLPKDRFSAERLKGVDSTLKIQPAELGDSAMYLCASSRVGDQETQYFGPGTRLLVL.